The clone carrying this TCR beta chain was observed a single time. This specimen comes from a study of blood T cell repertoires in COVID-19. Overall study: The United States, Italy and Spain provided the acute and convalescent COVID-19 samples. Sources were T cells, B-cell-depleted T cells, or PBMCs; the material itself was cDNA or gDNA.

The CDR3 runs 12 residues. Trimming cost V 8 bases and J 8 bases, with 12 bases left between them. Germline CDR1 reads SGHNT; CDR2 reads YENEEA. Data came from immunoSEQ multiplex PCR; TCRdb stores just in-frame clones and leaves some out. The data show 250,000 to 300,000 clones, roughly 87% seen once. Residents of about two dozen US areas, aged about 18 to 89 years, made up the participants. Self-reported history from a screening survey and questionnaire set each donor's cohort. The chain carries TRBV11-3 and TRBJ1-4; weak D call: TRBD1 (6 bases). This TCR derives from a woman in her thirties who had recovered from COVID-19. The sample taken for sequencing was PBMCs or T cells enriched from blood (not recorded which). The CDR3 spells CASEGEEEKLFF. The CDR3 DNA reads as TGTGCCAGCGAGGGGGAAGAAGAAAAACTGTTTTTT.